This is a list of T cell receptor beta chains from one sample in a study of blood T cell repertoires in COVID-19. Here immunoSEQ multiplex PCR was the method, and the copy in TCRdb shows in-frame clones only, minus some. The sample carries fewer than 90,000 clones, about nine tenths recorded once. The sequencing sample was made of peripheral blood. These receptors all come from a man older than 75 in a cohort sampled during active COVID-19. Both conserved end residues are part of each CDR3. D genes are given only for firm matches. Not every row has a clone size; where given, it reads once, few, many or a size class.

CDR3aa: CASSSGLAGTGWETQYF
CDR3nt: TGTGCCAGCAGCTCGGGACTAGCGGGGACGGGGTGGGAGACCCAGTACTTC
j_gene: TRBJ2-5
v_gene: TRBV11-2
len: 17
d_gene: TRBD2
abundance: .

CDR3aa: CASSPPSADLTDTQYF
CDR3nt: TGTGCCAGCTCCCCCCCCTCAGCGGACCTCACAGATACGCAGTATTTT
j_gene: TRBJ2-3
v_gene: TRBV9
len: 16
d_gene: .
abundance: once

CDR3aa: CASSLLTGDTEAFF
CDR3nt: TGTGCCAGCAGCTTACTAACGGGAGACACTGAAGCTTTCTTT
j_gene: TRBJ1-1
v_gene: TRBV7-9
len: 14
d_gene: .
abundance: many

CDR3aa: CASSPTGGRTEAFF
CDR3nt: TGTGCCAGCAGCCCGACAGGGGGGAGGACTGAAGCTTTCTTT
j_gene: TRBJ1-1
v_gene: TRBV7-6
len: 14
d_gene: TRBD1
abundance: .

CDR3aa: CSASCLAGGCTGELFF
CDR3nt: TGCAGTGCTAGTTGTCTAGCGGGGGGGTGCACCGGGGAGCTGTTTTTT
j_gene: TRBJ2-2
v_gene: TRBV20-1
len: 16
d_gene: TRBD2
abundance: .

CDR3aa: CASSRQGFDTQYF
CDR3nt: TGTGCCAGCAGCAGGCAGGGCTTCGATACGCAGTATTTT
j_gene: TRBJ2-3
v_gene: TRBV5-8
len: 13
d_gene: .
abundance: .

CDR3aa: CASSPFVETQYF
CDR3nt: TGTGCCAGCAGCCCTTTCGTCGAGACCCAGTACTTC
j_gene: TRBJ2-5
v_gene: TRBV7-4
len: 12
d_gene: .
abundance: .

CDR3aa: CASSLAPGSRGYTF
CDR3nt: TGTGCCAGCAGCTTGGCCCCAGGGTCGCGGGGCTACACCTTC
j_gene: TRBJ1-2
v_gene: TRBV5-5
len: 14
d_gene: .
abundance: few

CDR3aa: CASSRTGIEAFF
CDR3nt: TGTGCCAGCTCACGGACAGGAATCGAAGCTTTCTTT
j_gene: TRBJ1-1
v_gene: TRBV18
len: 12
d_gene: TRBD1
abundance: once

CDR3aa: CASSSPGSEQFF
CDR3nt: TGTGCCAGCAGCTCCCCCGGGTCTGAGCAGTTCTTC
j_gene: TRBJ2-1
v_gene: TRBV7-2
len: 12
d_gene: .
abundance: .

CDR3aa: CASSPQGIAEAFF
CDR3nt: TGTGCCAGCAGCCCACAGGGGATCGCTGAAGCTTTCTTT
j_gene: TRBJ1-1
v_gene: TRBV7-9
len: 13
d_gene: TRBD1
abundance: .

CDR3aa: CASTPHGANTGELFF
CDR3nt: TGTGCCAGCACGCCTCACGGAGCGAACACCGGGGAGCTGTTTTTT
j_gene: TRBJ2-2
v_gene: TRBV28
len: 15
d_gene: .
abundance: once